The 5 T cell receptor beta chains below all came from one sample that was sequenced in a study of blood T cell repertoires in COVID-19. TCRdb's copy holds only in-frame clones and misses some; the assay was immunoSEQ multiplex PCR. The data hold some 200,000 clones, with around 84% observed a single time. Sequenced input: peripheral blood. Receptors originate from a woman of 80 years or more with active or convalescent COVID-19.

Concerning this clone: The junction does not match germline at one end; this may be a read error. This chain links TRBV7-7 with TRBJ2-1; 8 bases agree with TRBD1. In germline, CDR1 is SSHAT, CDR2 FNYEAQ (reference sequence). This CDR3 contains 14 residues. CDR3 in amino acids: CASSERTGNKEQFF. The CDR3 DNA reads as TGTGCTAGCAGCGAGCGGACAGGGAATAAGGAGCAGTTCTTC.

CDR3 protein: CAISNTGIDTQYF. The CDR3 nucleotides read TGTGCCATCAGTAACACAGGGATAGATACGCAGTATTTT. The chain employs TRBV10-3 and TRBJ2-3; possibly TRBD1 for D (6 bases). The CDR3 covers 13 residues. V shed 5 bases and J shed 5 bases, with 11 bases lying between them. The germline CDR1 and CDR2 sequences are ENHRY and SYGVKD.

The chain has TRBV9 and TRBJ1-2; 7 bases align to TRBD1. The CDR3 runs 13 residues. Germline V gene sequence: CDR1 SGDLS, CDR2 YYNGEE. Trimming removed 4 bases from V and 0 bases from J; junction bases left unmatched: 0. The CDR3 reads CASSQGANYGYTF. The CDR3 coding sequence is TGTGCCAGCAGCCAGGGGGCTAACTATGGCTACACCTTC.

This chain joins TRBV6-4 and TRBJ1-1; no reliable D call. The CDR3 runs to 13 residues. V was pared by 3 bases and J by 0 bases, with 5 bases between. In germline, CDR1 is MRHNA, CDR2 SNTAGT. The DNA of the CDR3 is TGTGCCAGCAGTGAAGAGATGAACACTGAAGCTTTCTTT. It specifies CASSEEMNTEAFF.

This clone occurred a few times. As DNA, the CDR3 is TGTGCCAGCAGTTTAGGCGGGGCCGGTGGCCAGCCCCAGCATTTT. This translates into CASSLGGAGGQPQHF. The V call is TRBV27, the J call TRBJ1-5, with D perhaps TRBD1 (5 bases). The germline V and J ends were trimmed by 2 bases and 7 bases, with 15 bases remaining between them. Germline values: CDR1 MNHEY, CDR2 SMNVEV (reference sequence). The CDR3 sequence is 15 residues long.